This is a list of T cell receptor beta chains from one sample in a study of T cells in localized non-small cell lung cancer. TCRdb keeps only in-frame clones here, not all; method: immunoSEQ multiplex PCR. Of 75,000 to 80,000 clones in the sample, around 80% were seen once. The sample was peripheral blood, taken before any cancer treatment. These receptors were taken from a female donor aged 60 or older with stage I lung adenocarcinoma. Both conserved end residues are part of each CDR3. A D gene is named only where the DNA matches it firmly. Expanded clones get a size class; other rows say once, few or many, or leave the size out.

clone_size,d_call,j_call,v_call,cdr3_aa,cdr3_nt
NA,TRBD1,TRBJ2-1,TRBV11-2,CASSTGTGGSEQFF,TGTGCCAGCAGCACGGGGACAGGGGGAAGTGAGCAGTTCTTC
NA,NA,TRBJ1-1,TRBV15,CATSSHRVGGTEAFF,TGTGCCACCAGCAGCCACAGGGTCGGGGGCACTGAAGCTTTCTTT
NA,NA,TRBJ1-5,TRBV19,CASKGRGNSNQPQHF,TGTGCCAGTAAGGGTAGAGGGAATAGCAATCAGCCCCAGCATTTT
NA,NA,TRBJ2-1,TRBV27,CASSQYNEQFF,TGTGCCAGCAGCCAATACAATGAGCAGTTCTTC
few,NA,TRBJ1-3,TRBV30,CAWTPRGRGGSGNTIYF,TGTGCCTGGACCCCTCGAGGGAGGGGTGGCTCTGGAAACACCATATATTTT
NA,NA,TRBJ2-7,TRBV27,CASSLGVGGPYEQYF,TGTGCCAGCAGTTTAGGGGTAGGGGGTCCCTACGAGCAGTACTTC
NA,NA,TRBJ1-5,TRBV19,CASSIGPQPQHF,TGTGCCAGTAGTATTGGTCCCCAGCCCCAGCATTTT
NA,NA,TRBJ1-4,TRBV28,CASSSPWGPGKEKLFF,TGTGCCAGCAGTTCCCCCTGGGGCCCAGGAAAGGAAAAACTGTTTTTT
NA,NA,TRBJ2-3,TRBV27,CASSLYGWGTDTQYF,TGTGCCAGCAGTTTATATGGGTGGGGCACAGATACGCAGTATTTT
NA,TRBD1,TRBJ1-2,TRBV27,CASSDRGRRGDYGYTF,TGTGCCAGCAGTGACAGGGGGCGCAGAGGGGACTATGGCTACACCTTC
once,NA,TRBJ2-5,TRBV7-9,CASSRGGETQYF,TGTGCCAGCAGTAGAGGAGGAGAGACCCAGTACTTC
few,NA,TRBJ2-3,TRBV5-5,CASSMMSDTQYF,TGTGCCAGCAGCATGATGTCAGATACGCAGTATTTT
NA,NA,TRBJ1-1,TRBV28,CASRNSEGGWTEAFF,TGTGCCAGCAGAAACAGCGAAGGTGGGTGGACTGAAGCTTTCTTT
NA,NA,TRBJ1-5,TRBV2,CASSFDRNRRNQPQHF,TGTGCCAGCAGTTTCGACAGGAATAGACGCAATCAGCCCCAGCATTTT
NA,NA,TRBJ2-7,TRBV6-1,CASSGSWQAYEQYF,TGTGCCAGCAGTGGTTCCTGGCAGGCCTACGAGCAGTACTTC
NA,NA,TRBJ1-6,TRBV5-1,CASSGSGQRDLHF,TGCGCCAGCAGCGGCTCAGGTCAAAGGGACCTCCACTTT
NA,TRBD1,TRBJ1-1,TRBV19,CASGAGGSTLNTEAFF,TGTGCCAGCGGGGCAGGGGGCTCTACTTTGAACACTGAAGCTTTCTTT
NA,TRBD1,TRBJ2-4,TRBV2,CASRLGTGGLDF,TGTGCCAGCAGACTAGGGACAGGGGGCTTGGACTTC
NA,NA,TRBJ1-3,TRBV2,CAITGSSPSGNTIYF,TGTGCCATCACAGGGAGCTCTCCCTCTGGAAACACCATATATTTT